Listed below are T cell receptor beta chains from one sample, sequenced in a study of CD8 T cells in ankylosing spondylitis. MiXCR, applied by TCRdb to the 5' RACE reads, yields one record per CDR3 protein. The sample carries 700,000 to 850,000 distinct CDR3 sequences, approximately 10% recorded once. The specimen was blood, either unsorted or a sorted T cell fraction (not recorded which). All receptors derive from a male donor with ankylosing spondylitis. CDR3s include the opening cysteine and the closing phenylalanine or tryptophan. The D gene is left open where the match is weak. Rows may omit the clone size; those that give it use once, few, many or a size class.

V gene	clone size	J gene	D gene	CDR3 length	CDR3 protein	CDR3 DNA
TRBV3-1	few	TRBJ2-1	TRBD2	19	CASSQVRAGGPSSYNEQFF	TGTGCCAGCAGCCAAGTAAGGGCGGGGGGCCCCAGCTCCTACAATGAGCAGTTCTTC
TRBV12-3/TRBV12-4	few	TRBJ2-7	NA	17	CASSTEPSEARVYEQYF	TGTGCCAGCAGTACCGAACCTTCCGAGGCTAGGGTGTACGAGCAGTACTTC
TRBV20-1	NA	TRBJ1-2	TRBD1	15	CSAPNRGWGPYGYTF	TGCAGTGCTCCCAACAGGGGCTGGGGGCCCTATGGCTACACCTTC
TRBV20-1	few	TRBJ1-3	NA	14	CSAQGYTWGNTIYF	TGCAGTGCACAAGGGTATACCTGGGGAAACACCATATATTTT
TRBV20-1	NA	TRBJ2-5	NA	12	CSASWFSETQYF	TGCAGTGCTAGTTGGTTTTCAGAGACCCAGTACTTC
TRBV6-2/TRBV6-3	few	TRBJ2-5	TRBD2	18	CASSSRLAGGPYQETQYF	TGTGCCAGCAGCTCTAGACTAGCGGGAGGGCCGTACCAAGAGACCCAGTACTTC
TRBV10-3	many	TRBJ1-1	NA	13	CATGTGQNTEAFF	TGTGCCACCGGGACGGGCCAGAACACTGAAGCTTTCTTT
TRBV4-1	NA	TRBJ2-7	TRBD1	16	CASSQGRTGRRSEQYF	TGCGCCAGCAGCCAAGGGAGGACAGGCCGAAGGTCCGAGCAGTACTTC
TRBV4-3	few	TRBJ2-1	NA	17	CASSPLGGGTSYNEQFF	TGCGCCAGCAGCCCGTTAGGAGGCGGGACAAGTTACAATGAGCAGTTCTTC
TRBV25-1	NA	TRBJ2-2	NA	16	CASSEWRDLNTGELFF	TGTGCCAGCAGTGAATGGAGGGACTTGAACACCGGGGAGCTGTTTTTT
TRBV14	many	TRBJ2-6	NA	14	CASSRFSGANVLTF	TGTGCCAGCAGCCGATTTTCTGGGGCCAACGTCCTGACTTTC
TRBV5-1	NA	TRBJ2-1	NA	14	CASSLSPGSYEQFF	TGCGCCAGCAGCTTGTCTCCTGGGAGTTATGAGCAGTTCTTC
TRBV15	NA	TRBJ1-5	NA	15	CATSRDHGGGQPQHF	TGTGCCACCAGCAGAGATCATGGAGGGGGACAGCCCCAGCATTTT
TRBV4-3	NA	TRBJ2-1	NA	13	CASSQNRVERKFF	TGCGCCAGCAGCCAGAACCGGGTAGAGCGAAAGTTCTTC
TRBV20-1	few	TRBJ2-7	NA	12	CSAIGGGYEQYF	TGCAGTGCTATCGGGGGTGGCTACGAGCAGTACTTC
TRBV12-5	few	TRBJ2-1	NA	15	CASGPGKKLGDEQFF	TGTGCTAGTGGTCCGGGGAAGAAGCTAGGCGATGAGCAGTTCTTC
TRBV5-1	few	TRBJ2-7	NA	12	CASSTTGNEQYF	TGCGCCAGCAGCACCACAGGGAACGAGCAGTACTTC
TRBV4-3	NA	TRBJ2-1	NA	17	CASSQDLWRGPYNEQFF	TGCGCCAGCAGCCAAGATCTTTGGAGAGGGCCCTACAATGAGCAGTTCTTC
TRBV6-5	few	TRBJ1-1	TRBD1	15	CASSSEGQYGTEAFF	TGTGCCAGCAGTTCCGAGGGACAGTACGGCACTGAAGCTTTCTTT
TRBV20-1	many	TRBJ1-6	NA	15	CSAARVGGLDSPLHF	TGCAGTGCCGCGCGCGTTGGGGGTCTTGATTCACCCCTCCACTTT
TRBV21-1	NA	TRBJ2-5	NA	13	CASPTRGWETQYF	TGTGCCAGTCCGACCAGGGGATGGGAGACCCAGTACTTC
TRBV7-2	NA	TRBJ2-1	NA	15	CASSLETGVSDEQFF	TGTGCCAGCAGCTTAGAGACCGGCGTAAGCGATGAGCAGTTCTTC
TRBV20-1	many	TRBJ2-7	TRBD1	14	CSARTGTGGYEQYF	TGCAGTGCTAGGACTGGGACAGGAGGTTACGAGCAGTACTTC
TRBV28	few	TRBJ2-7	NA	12	CASWGAGSEQYF	TGTGCCAGCTGGGGAGCGGGTAGCGAGCAGTACTTC
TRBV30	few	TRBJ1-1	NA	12	CAWTGGNTEAFF	TGTGCCTGGACGGGGGGGAACACTGAAGCTTTCTTT
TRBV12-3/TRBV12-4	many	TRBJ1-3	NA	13	CASRRTVGNTIYF	TGTGCCAGCAGGCGGACGGTGGGAAACACCATATATTTT
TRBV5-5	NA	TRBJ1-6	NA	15	CASSGNTVRNSPLHF	TGTGCCAGCAGCGGTAACACGGTCAGAAATTCACCCCTCCACTTT
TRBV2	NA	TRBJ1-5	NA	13	CASSGGRVQPQHF	TGTGCCAGCAGTGGAGGGCGCGTTCAGCCCCAGCATTTT
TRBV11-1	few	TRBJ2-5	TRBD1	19	CASSLRAVGGTGLTETQYF	TGTGCCAGCAGCTTAAGGGCGGTCGGCGGGACAGGGCTAACGGAGACCCAGTACTTC
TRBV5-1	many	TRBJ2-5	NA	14	CASSLYGIGETQYF	TGCGCCAGCAGCTTGTACGGTATAGGAGAGACCCAGTACTTC
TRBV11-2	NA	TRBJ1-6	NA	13	CASSYRVYSPLHF	TGTGCCAGCAGCTACCGGGTCTATTCACCCCTCCACTTT
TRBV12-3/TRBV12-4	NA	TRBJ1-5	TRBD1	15	CASSFGGGGDQPQHF	TGTGCCAGCAGTTTTGGAGGGGGCGGTGATCAGCCCCAGCATTTT
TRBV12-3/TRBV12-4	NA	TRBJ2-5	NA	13	CASSPTVKETQYF	TGTGCCAGCAGTCCGACTGTGAAGGAGACCCAGTACTTC
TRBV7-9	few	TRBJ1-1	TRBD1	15	CASSPPGTVNTEAFF	TGTGCCAGCAGCCCTCCCGGGACAGTAAACACTGAAGCTTTCTTT
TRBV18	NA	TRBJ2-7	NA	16	CASSPRSPRVNYEQYF	TGTGCCAGCTCACCACGTAGCCCGAGGGTAAACTACGAGCAGTACTTC
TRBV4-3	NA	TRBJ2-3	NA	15	CASSQDAASTDTQYF	TGCGCCAGCAGCCAAGATGCGGCTAGCACAGATACGCAGTATTTT
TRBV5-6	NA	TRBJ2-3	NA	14	CASSLYPSTDTQYF	TGTGCCAGCAGCTTATATCCTAGCACAGATACGCAGTATTTT
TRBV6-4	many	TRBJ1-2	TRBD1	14	CASSETGIGYGYTF	TGTGCCAGCAGTGAGACAGGGATCGGCTATGGCTACACCTTC
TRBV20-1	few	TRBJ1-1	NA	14	CSARDSGQNTEAFF	TGCAGTGCTAGAGATTCGGGGCAGAACACTGAAGCTTTCTTT
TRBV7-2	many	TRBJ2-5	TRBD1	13	CASSPLQGNTQYF	TGTGCCAGCAGTCCCTTACAGGGGAATACCCAGTACTTC
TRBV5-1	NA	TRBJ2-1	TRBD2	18	CASSSIPGLAGLGREQFF	TGCGCCAGCAGCTCGATCCCGGGACTAGCGGGGTTAGGGAGGGAGCAGTTCTTC
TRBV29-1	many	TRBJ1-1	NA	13	CSVGGLMNTEAFF	TGCAGCGTCGGAGGACTAATGAACACTGAAGCTTTCTTT
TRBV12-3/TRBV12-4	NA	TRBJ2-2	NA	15	CASSLDRVRTGELFF	TGTGCCAGCAGTTTAGATAGGGTGCGGACCGGGGAGCTGTTTTTT
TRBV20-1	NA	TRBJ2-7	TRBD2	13	CSARDRLAGARYF	TGCAGTGCTAGAGATAGGCTAGCGGGGGCCCGTTACTTC
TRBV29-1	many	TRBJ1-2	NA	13	CSVARDAPYGYTF	TGCAGCGTGGCCCGGGACGCTCCCTATGGCTACACCTTC
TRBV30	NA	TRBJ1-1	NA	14	CAWRSGTMNTEAFF	TGTGCCTGGCGTTCCGGGACGATGAACACTGAAGCTTTCTTT
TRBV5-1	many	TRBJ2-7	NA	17	CASSLDLTRQGGSEQYF	TGCGCCAGCAGCTTGGATCTTACCCGACAGGGAGGTAGCGAGCAGTACTTC
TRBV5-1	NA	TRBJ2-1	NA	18	CASSHDRLTTRSYNEQFF	TGCGCCAGCAGCCATGACAGACTAACAACCCGCTCCTACAATGAGCAGTTCTTC
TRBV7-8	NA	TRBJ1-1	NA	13	CASTLGRNTEAFF	TGTGCCAGCACCCTCGGTCGAAACACTGAAGCTTTCTTT
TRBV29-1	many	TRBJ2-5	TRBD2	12	CSVAWRGETQYF	TGCAGCGTTGCGTGGCGGGGGGAGACCCAGTACTTC
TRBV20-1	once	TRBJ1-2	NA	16	CSARDQPGRGDYGYTF	TGCAGTGCTAGAGATCAGCCGGGACGGGGAGACTATGGCTACACCTTC
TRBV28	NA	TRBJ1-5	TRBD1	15	CASRVGTGEYQPQHF	TGTGCCAGCAGAGTCGGGACAGGGGAATACCAGCCCCAGCATTTT
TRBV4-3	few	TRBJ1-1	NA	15	CASSREIRGGTEAFF	TGCGCCAGCAGCCGAGAAATAAGGGGTGGAACTGAAGCTTTCTTT
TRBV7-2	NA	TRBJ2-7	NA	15	CASSTRTAQYYEQYF	TGTGCCAGCAGCACCAGGACAGCTCAGTACTACGAGCAGTACTTC
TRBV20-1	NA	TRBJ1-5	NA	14	CSAHRVRGNQPQHF	TGCAGCGCCCACAGGGTGAGAGGCAATCAGCCCCAGCATTTT
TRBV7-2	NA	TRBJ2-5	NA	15	CASSSPGGLQETQYF	TGTGCCAGCAGCTCCCCGGGGGGCCTCCAAGAGACCCAGTACTTC
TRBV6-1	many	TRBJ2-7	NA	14	CAVLTGGEPYEQYF	TGTGCCGTCCTTACGGGCGGCGAGCCCTACGAGCAGTACTTC
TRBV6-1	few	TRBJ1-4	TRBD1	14	CASSMTGTLEKLFF	TGTGCCAGCAGTATGACAGGGACTCTGGAAAAACTGTTTTTT
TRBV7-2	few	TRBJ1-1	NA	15	CASSLGLRGSTEAFF	TGTGCCAGCAGCCTGGGACTCCGGGGGAGCACTGAAGCTTTCTTT
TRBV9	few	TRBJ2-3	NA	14	CASSVGPHGDTQYF	TGTGCCAGCAGCGTAGGACCCCACGGGGATACGCAGTATTTT